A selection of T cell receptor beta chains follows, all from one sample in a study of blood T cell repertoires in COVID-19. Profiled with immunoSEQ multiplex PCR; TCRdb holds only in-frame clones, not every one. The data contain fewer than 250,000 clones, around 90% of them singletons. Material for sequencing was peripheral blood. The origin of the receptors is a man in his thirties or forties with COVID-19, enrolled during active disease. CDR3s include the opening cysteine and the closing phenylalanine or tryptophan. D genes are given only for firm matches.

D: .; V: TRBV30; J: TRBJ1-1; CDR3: CAWSLTSDQPPSSGAFF; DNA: TGTGCCTGGAGTTTAACTTCGGACCAACCACCATCTTCGGGGGCTTTCTTT
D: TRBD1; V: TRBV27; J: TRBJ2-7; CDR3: CASSPGQGIPYEQYF; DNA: TGTGCCAGCAGCCCGGGACAGGGGATACCCTACGAGCAGTACTTC
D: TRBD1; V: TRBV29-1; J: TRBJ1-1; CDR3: CSVGPLRTGRQGNTEAFF; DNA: TGCAGCGTTGGACCCCTCCGGACCGGCCGACAGGGAAACACTGAAGCTTTCTTT
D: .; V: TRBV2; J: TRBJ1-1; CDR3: CASSLGQTYTEAFF; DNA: TGTGCCAGCAGTCTAGGACAGACCTACACTGAAGCTTTCTTT
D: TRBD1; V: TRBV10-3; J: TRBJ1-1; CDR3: CATRDRVNTEAFF; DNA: TGTGCCACCCGGGACAGGGTTAACACTGAAGCTTTCTTT
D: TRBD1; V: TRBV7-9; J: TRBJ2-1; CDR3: CASSTDRGHGGEQFF; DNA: TGTGCCAGCAGCACCGACAGGGGGCACGGGGGTGAGCAGTTCTTC
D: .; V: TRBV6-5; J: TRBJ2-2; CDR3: CASRNRQVNGELFF; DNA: TGTGCCAGCAGAAACAGACAGGTCAACGGGGAGCTGTTTTTT
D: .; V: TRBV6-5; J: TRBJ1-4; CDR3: CASSLGQSSNEKLFF; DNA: TGTGCCAGCAGTTTAGGACAGTCTTCTAATGAAAAACTGTTTTTT
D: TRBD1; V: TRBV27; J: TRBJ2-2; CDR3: CASSSTGGGDTGELFF; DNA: TGTGCCAGCAGTTCGACAGGGGGCGGTGACACCGGGGAGCTGTTTTTT
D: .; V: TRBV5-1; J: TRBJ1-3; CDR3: CASSATGSGNTIYF; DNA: TGCGCCAGCAGCGCGACGGGCTCTGGAAACACCATATATTTT
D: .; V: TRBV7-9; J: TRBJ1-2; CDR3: CASSLGVAGHYGYTF; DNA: TGTGCCAGCAGCTTAGGTGTGGCAGGGCACTATGGCTACACCTTC
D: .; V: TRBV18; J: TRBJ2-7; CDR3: CASSPAGNTYEQYF; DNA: TGTGCCAGCTCACCGGCGGGGAATACCTACGAGCAGTACTTC
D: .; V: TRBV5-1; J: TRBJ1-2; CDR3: CASSSFSGGDGYTF; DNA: TGCGCCAGCAGCTCCTTCTCAGGAGGCGATGGCTACACCTTC
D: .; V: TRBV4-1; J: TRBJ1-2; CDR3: CASSQGRQGNVANYGYTF; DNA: TGCGCCAGCAGCCAAGGTCGGCAGGGCAATGTGGCGAACTATGGCTACACCTTC
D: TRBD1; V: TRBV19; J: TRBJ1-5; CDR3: CASTPGGTGVMAWRNQPQHF; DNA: TGTGCCAGTACCCCAGGGGGGACAGGGGTTATGGCGTGGCGCAATCAGCCCCAGCATTTT